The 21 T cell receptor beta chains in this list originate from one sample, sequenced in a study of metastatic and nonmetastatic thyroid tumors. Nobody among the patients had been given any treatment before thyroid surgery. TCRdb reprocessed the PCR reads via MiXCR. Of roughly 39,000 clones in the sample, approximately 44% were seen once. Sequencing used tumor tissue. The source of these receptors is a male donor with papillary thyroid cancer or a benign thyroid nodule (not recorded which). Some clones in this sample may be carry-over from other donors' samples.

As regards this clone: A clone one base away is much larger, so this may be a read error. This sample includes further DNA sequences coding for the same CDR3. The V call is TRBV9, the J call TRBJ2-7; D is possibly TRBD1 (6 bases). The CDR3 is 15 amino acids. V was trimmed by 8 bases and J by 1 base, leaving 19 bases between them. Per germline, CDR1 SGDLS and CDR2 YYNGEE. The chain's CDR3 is CASSGNRAGSYEQYF. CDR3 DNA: TGTGCCAGTAGTGGAAACAGGGCAGGTTCCTACGAGCAGTACTTC.

The CDR3 reads CASSFEGLTEAFF. The CDR3 region has the DNA TGTGCCAGCAGCTTCGAAGGACTCACTGAAGCTTTCTTT. The gene calls are TRBV11-3 and TRBJ1-1; unclear D gene. The CDR3 loop spans 13 amino acids. Between the trimmed V and J ends, which lost 3 bases and 4 bases, there was a span of 9 bases. Germline V gene lookup returns CDR1 SGHNT and CDR2 YENEEA.

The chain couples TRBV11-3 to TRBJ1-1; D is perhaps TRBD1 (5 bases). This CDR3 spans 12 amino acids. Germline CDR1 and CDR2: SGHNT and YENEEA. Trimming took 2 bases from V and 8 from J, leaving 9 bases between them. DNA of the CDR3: TGTGCCAGCAGCTTACGGTCAGGGGAAGCTTTCTTT. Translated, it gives CASSLRSGEAFF.

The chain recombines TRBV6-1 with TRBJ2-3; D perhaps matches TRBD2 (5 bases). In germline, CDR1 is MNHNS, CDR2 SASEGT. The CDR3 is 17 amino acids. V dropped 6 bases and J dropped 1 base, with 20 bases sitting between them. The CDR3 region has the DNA TGTGCCAGCAGGGACCCCGGGCGGACTTTTGGCACAGATACGCAGTATTTT. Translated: CASRDPGRTFGTDTQYF.

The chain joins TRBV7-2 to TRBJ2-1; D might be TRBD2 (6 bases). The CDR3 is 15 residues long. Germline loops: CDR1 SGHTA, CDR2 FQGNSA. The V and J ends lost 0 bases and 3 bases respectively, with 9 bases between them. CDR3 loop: CASSLAPGVYNEQFF. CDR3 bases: TGTGCCAGCAGCTTAGCTCCGGGAGTCTACAATGAGCAGTTCTTC. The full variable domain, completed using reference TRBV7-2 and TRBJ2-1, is GAGVSQSPSNKVTEKGKDVELRCDPISGHTALYWYRQSLGQGLEFLIYFQGNSAPDKSGLPSDRFSAERTGGSVSTLTIQRTQQEDSAVYLCASSLAPGVYNEQFFGPGTRLTVL.

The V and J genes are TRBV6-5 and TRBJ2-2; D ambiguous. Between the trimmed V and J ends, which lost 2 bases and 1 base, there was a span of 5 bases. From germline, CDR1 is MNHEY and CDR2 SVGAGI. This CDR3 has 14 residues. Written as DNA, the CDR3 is TGTGCCAGCAGTTACACACAGAACACCGGGGAGCTGTTTTTT. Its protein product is CASSYTQNTGELFF.

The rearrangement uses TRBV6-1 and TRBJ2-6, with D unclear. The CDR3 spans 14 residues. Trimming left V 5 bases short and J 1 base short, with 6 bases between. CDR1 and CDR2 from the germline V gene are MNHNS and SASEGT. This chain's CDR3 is CASSLDSGANVLTF. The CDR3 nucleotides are TGTGCCAGCAGTCTGGATTCTGGGGCCAACGTCCTGACTTTC.

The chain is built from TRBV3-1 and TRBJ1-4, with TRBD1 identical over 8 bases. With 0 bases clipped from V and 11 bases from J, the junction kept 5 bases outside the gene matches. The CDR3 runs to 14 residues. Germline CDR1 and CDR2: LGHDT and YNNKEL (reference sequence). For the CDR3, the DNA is TGTGCCAGCAGCCAAGAAGGGACAGGCGTTAAACTGTTTTTT. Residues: CASSQEGTGVKLFF.

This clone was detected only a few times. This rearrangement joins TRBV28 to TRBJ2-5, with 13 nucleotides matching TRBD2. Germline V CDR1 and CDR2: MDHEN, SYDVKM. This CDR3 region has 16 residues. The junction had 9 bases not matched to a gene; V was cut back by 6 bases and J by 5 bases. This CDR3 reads CASSPTSGRAGETQYF. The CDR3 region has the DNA TGTGCCAGCAGCCCTACTAGCGGGAGGGCCGGTGAGACCCAGTACTTC.

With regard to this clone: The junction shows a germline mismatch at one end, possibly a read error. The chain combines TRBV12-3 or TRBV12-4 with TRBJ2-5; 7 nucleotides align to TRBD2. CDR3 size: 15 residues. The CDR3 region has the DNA TGTGCCAGCAGTTTATGGGGGGGGGTCCAAGAGACTCAGTACTTC. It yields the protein CASSLWGGVQETQYF.

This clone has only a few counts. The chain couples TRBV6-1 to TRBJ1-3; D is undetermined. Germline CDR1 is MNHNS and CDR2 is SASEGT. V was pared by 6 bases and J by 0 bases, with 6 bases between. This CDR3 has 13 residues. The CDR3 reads CASSLYSGNTIYF. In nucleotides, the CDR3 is TGTGCCAGCAGCCTATACTCTGGAAACACCATATATTTT.

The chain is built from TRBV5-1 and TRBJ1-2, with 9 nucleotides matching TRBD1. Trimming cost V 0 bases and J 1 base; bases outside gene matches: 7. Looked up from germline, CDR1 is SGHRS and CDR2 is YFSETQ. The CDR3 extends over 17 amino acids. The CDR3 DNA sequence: TGCGCCAGCAGCTTGGCCCCGGGGACAGGGTTTAACTATGGCTACACCTTC. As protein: CASSLAPGTGFNYGYTF.

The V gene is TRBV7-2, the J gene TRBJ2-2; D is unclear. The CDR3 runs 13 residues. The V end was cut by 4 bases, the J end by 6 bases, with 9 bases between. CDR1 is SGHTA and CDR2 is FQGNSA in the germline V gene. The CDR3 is CASSYLVSGELFF. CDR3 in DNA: TGTGCCAGCAGCTACTTAGTTTCCGGGGAGCTGTTTTTT.

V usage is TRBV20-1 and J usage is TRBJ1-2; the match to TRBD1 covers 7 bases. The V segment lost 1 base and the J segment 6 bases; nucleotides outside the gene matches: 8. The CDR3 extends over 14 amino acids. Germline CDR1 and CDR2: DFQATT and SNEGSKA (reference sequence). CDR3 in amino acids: CSARASTGFDGYTF. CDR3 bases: TGCAGTGCTAGAGCCTCGACAGGGTTCGATGGCTACACCTTC.

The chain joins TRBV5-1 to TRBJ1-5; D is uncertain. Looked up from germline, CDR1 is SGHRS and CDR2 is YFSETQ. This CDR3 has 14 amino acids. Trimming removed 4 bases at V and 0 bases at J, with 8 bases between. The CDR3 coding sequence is TGCGCCAGCAGCGAGACGGGTAGCAATCAGCCCCAGCATTTT. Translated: CASSETGSNQPQHF.

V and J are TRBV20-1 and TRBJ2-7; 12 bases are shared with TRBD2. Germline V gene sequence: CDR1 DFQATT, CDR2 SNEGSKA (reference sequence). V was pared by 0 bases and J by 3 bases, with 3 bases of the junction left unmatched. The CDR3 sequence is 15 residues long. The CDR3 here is CSARDRTSGIYEQYF. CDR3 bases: TGCAGTGCTAGAGACCGGACTAGCGGGATCTACGAGCAGTACTTC.

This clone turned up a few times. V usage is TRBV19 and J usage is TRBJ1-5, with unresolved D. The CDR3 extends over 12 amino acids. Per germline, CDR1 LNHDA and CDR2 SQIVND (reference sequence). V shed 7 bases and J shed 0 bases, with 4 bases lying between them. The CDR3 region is CASTDSNQPQHF. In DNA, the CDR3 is TGTGCCAGTACAGATAGCAATCAGCCCCAGCATTTT.

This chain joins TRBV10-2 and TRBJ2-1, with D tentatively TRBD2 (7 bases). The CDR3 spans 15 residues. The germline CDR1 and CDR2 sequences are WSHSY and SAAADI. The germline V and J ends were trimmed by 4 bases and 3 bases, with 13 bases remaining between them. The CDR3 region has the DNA TGCGCCAGCAGTGGGTTGGGAGGGGGCTACAATGAGCAGTTCTTC. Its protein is CASSGLGGGYNEQFF.

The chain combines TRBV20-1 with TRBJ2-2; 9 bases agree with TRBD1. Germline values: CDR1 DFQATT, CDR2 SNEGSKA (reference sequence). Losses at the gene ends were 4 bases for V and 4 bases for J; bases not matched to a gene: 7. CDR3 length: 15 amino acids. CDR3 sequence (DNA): TGCAGTGCTACACGGACAGGGGTTGGCACCGGGGAGCTGTTTTTT. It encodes CSATRTGVGTGELFF.

CDR3 DNA sequence: TGTGCCAGCAGCCGAGTGTCAATACAGGAATTTCATGACTATGGCTACACCTTC. This gives the protein CASSRVSIQEFHDYGYTF. The rearrangement joins TRBV28 to TRBJ1-2; a weak D match, TRBD1 (5 bases). The CDR3 sequence is 18 residues long. V was cut by 6 bases and J by 3 bases, with 26 bases left in between. In germline, CDR1 is MDHEN, CDR2 SYDVKM.

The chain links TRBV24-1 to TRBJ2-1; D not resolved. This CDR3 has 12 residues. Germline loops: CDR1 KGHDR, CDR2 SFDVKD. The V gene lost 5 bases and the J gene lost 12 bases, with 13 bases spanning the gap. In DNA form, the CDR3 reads TGTGCCACCAGTGTCGGGTCTGGAAGGCAGTTCTTC. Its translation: CATSVGSGRQFF.